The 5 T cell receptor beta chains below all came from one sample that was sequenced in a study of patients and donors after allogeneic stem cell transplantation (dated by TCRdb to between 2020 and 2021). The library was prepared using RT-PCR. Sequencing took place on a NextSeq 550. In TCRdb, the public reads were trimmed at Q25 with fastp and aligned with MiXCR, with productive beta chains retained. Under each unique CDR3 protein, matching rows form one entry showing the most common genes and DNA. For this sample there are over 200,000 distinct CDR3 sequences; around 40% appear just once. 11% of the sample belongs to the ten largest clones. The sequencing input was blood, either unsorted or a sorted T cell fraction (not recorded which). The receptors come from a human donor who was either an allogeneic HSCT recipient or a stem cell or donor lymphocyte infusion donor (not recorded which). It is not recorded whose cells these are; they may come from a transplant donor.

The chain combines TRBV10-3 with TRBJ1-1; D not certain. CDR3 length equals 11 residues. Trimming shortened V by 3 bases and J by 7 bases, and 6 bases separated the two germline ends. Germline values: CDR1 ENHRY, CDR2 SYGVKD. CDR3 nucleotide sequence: TGTGCCATCAGTGACGGCTTTGAAGCTTTCTTT. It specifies CAISDGFEAFF.

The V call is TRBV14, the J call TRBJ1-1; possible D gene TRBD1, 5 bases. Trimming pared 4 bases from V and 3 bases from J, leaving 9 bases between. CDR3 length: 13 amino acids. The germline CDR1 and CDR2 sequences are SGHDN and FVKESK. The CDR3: CASSRDGHTEAFF. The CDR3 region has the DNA TGTGCCAGCAGCCGGGACGGACACACTGAAGCTTTCTTT.

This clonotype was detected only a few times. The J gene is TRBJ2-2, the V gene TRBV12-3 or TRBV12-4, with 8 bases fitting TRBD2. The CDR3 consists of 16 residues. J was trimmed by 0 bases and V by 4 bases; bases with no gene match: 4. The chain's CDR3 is CASSWLAGPNTGELFF. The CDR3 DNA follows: TGTGCCAGCAGTTGGTTAGCGGGGCCGAACACCGGGGAGCTGTTTTTT.

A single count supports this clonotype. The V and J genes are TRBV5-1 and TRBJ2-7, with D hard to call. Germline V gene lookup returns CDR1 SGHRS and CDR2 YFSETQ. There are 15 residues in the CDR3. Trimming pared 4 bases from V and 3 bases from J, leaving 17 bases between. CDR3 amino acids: CASSGYRAEFYEQYF. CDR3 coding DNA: TGCGCCAGCAGCGGTTATAGGGCCGAATTCTACGAGCAGTACTTC.

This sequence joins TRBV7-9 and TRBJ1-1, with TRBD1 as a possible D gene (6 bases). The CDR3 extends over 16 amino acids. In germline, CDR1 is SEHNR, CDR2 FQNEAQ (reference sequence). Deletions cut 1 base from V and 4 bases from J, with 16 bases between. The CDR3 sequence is CASSLGLEGEGTEAFF. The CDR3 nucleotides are TGTGCCAGCAGCTTAGGGCTCGAGGGGGAGGGCACTGAAGCTTTCTTT.